The source of this TCR beta chain is a study of blood T cell repertoires in COVID-19. Looking at the study overall: T cells, B-cell-depleted T cells, or PBMCs supplied cDNA or gDNA.

Unmatched junction bases numbered 7, after V lost 5 bases and J lost 4 bases. CDR3 length: 15 residues. Per the germline V gene, CDR1 is MNHEY and CDR2 is SVGAGI. Repertoires were generated with immunoSEQ multiplex PCR, while TCRdb's copy carries only in-frame clones and drops some. The sample comprises under 150,000 clones, approximately 80% of which are singletons, and approximately 5% rests with the top ten. The material sequenced was peripheral blood. The TCR originated in a woman aged 80 or over with active or convalescent COVID-19. The J gene is TRBJ2-2, the V gene TRBV6-5; 7 positions match TRBD1. CDR3 loop: CASSKQGRGTGELFF. CDR3 DNA sequence: TGTGCCAGCAGTAAACAGGGGCGAGGCACCGGGGAGCTGTTTTTT.